A selection of T cell receptor beta chains follows, all from one sample in a study of T cell responses to AZD1222 COVID-19 vaccine. Libraries were prepared by immunoSEQ multiplex PCR; TCRdb keeps only in-frame clonotypes and omits some of them. The sample records just over 60,000 clones, more than 70% being singletons. Material: peripheral blood, obtained on day 0 of AZD1222 vaccination. These receptors were taken from an adult in good health. CDR3s include the opening cysteine and the closing phenylalanine or tryptophan. A D gene is named only where the DNA matches it firmly. Clone size appears in some rows only: once, few, many, or a class for an expanded clone.

>few|TRBD1|TRBV11-2|TRBJ1-3
CASSEGQGVGNTIYF
TGTGCCAGCAGCGAGGGACAGGGGGTCGGAAACACCATATATTTT
>-|TRBD1|TRBV19|TRBJ2-3
CARTGLSTDTQYF
TGTGCCAGGACAGGGCTAAGCACAGATACGCAGTATTTT
>-|TRBD1|TRBV6-6|TRBJ1-1
CASSARDRGEAFF
TGTGCCAGCAGCGCTCGGGACAGGGGAGAAGCTTTCTTT
>-|-|TRBV10-3|TRBJ2-7
CAISGNRLEQYF
TGTGCCATCAGTGGGAATAGACTCGAGCAGTACTTC
>-|TRBD1|TRBV4-1|TRBJ2-2
CASSQGDRDFGELFF
TGCGCCAGCAGCCAAGGGGACAGGGACTTCGGGGAGCTGTTTTTT
>-|-|TRBV3-1/TRBV3-2|TRBJ1-6
CASSQDSQGYSPLHF
TGTGCCAGCAGCCAAGATTCCCAGGGATATTCACCCCTCCACTTT
>few|-|TRBV12-5|TRBJ1-1
CASGLVGQTRTEAFF
TGTGCTAGTGGTTTGGTTGGACAGACCAGGACTGAAGCTTTCTTT
>-|TRBD1|TRBV4-3|TRBJ1-1
CASSQDMDRGEAFF
TGCGCCAGCAGCCAAGATATGGACAGGGGCGAAGCTTTCTTT
>-|TRBD1|TRBV3-1/TRBV3-2|TRBJ2-1
CASSQGQGNEQFF
TGTGCCAGCAGCCAAGGACAGGGGAATGAGCAGTTCTTC
>-|TRBD2|TRBV5-4|TRBJ2-1
CASSFAAGNYNEQFF
TGTGCCAGCAGCTTTGCAGCGGGGAATTACAATGAGCAGTTCTTC
>-|-|TRBV11-2|TRBJ1-2
CASSTQSANYGYTF
TGTGCCAGCAGCACACAGAGTGCTAACTATGGCTACACCTTC
>-|-|TRBV7-8|TRBJ1-1
CASSLQDALLGTEAFF
TGTGCCAGCAGCCTACAGGACGCGCTGCTGGGCACTGAAGCTTTCTTT
>-|TRBD1|TRBV7-2|TRBJ1-2
CASSPGTALGYGYTF
TGTGCCAGCAGCCCAGGGACAGCCTTGGGATATGGCTACACCTTC
>-|-|TRBV3-1/TRBV3-2|TRBJ2-2
CASSQVRSTGELFF
TGTGCCAGCAGCCAAGTCAGGAGTACCGGGGAGCTGTTTTTT
>once|-|TRBV5-1|TRBJ1-3
CASSLSGSFSGNTIYF
TGCGCCAGCAGCTTGTCTGGCAGCTTCTCTGGAAACACCATATATTTT
>-|-|TRBV7-8|TRBJ2-7
CASNNLRTAGVFSYEQYF
TGTGCCAGCAACAACCTAAGGACTGCAGGGGTGTTCTCCTACGAGCAGTACTTC
>-|-|TRBV2|TRBJ1-2
CASSEPETRNLYTF
TGTGCCAGCAGTGAACCGGAGACTCGGAACCTCTACACCTTC
>once|-|TRBV28|TRBJ1-5
CASTEDNNQPQHF
TGTGCCAGCACAGAGGACAACAATCAGCCCCAGCATTTT
>-|-|TRBV6-4|TRBJ1-1
CASSEQGDTEAFF
TGTGCCAGCAGTGAACAGGGTGACACTGAAGCTTTCTTT
>-|-|TRBV3-1/TRBV3-2|TRBJ2-7
CASSQAYEQYF
TGTGCCAGCAGCCAGGCCTACGAGCAGTACTTC
>-|-|TRBV6-2/TRBV6-3|TRBJ1-6
CASSYGQGFSPLHF
TGTGCCAGCAGTTACGGTCAGGGGTTTTCACCCCTCCACTTT
>-|TRBD1|TRBV7-9|TRBJ1-1
CASSLVGQGNTEAFF
TGTGCCAGCAGCTTAGTCGGACAGGGAAACACTGAAGCTTTCTTT
>once|-|TRBV27|TRBJ1-5
CASSPWGSNQPQHF
TGTGCCAGCAGTCCCTGGGGTAGCAATCAGCCCCAGCATTTT
>-|-|TRBV7-2|TRBJ2-3
CASSLAPTDTQYF
TGTGCCAGCAGCTTAGCACCCACAGATACGCAGTATTTT
>-|-|TRBV21-1|TRBJ1-1
CASSIGRQWSFF
TGTGCCAGCAGCATCGGGCGGCAATGGTCTTTCTTT
>-|-|TRBV6-1|TRBJ2-4
CASSDSATENIQYF
TGTGCCAGCAGTGATTCCGCCACCGAGAACATTCAGTACTTC
>-|TRBD2|TRBV5-1|TRBJ2-1
CASSLEGEGRTYNEQFF
TGCGCCAGCAGCTTGGAAGGGGAGGGCAGGACCTACAATGAGCAGTTCTTC
>-|-|TRBV11-3|TRBJ2-5
CASSQVRGETQYF
TGTGCCAGCAGCCAGGTTCGGGGGGAGACCCAGTACTTC
>few|-|TRBV5-4|TRBJ1-1
CASSLGGRNTEAFF
TGTGCCAGCAGCTTGGGGGGCAGGAACACTGAAGCTTTCTTT
>-|-|TRBV27|TRBJ2-1
CASSPNHAGTNYNEQFF
TGTGCCAGCAGTCCCAATCATGCTGGGACAAACTACAATGAGCAGTTCTTC
>-|-|TRBV7-6|TRBJ1-4
CASSLFPQGVNEKLFF
TGTGCCAGCAGCTTATTCCCTCAAGGGGTTAATGAAAAACTGTTTTTT
>-|-|TRBV11-2|TRBJ2-7
CASSSLRNEQYF
TGTGCCAGCAGCTCTCTACGGAACGAGCAGTACTTC
>once|TRBD1|TRBV5-4|TRBJ1-1
CASSVDRTNTEAFF
TGTGCCAGCAGCGTGGACAGGACGAACACTGAAGCTTTCTTT
>-|-|TRBV25-1|TRBJ1-2
CATGEGETNYGYTF
TGTGCCACCGGGGAGGGGGAGACAAACTATGGCTACACCTTC
>-|-|TRBV7-2|TRBJ1-5
CASSYPDQPQHF
TGTGCCAGCAGCTACCCAGATCAGCCCCAGCATTTT
>-|TRBD2|TRBV10-1|TRBJ2-2
CASSDYSGGRCVTGELFF
TGCGCCAGCAGTGATTATAGCGGGGGGCGATGTGTCACCGGGGAGCTGTTTTTT
>-|-|TRBV12-3/TRBV12-4|TRBJ2-5
CASSLGLEETQYF
TGTGCCAGCAGTTTGGGTCTAGAAGAGACCCAGTACTTC
>-|-|TRBV11-1|TRBJ2-3
CASSLEPQDTQYF
TGTGCCAGCAGCTTAGAGCCCCAGGATACGCAGTATTTT
>-|-|TRBV29-1|TRBJ2-1
CSVSEGASALKYNEQFF
TGCAGCGTGAGCGAAGGGGCTAGCGCCTTAAAGTACAATGAGCAGTTCTTC
>few|-|TRBV2|TRBJ2-1
CASSQDRGQFF
TGTGCCAGCAGTCAGGACAGAGGGCAGTTCTTC
>-|TRBD1|TRBV12-3/TRBV12-4|TRBJ2-1
CASSLDRFNEQFF
TGTGCCAGCAGCCTGGACAGGTTCAATGAGCAGTTCTTC
>once|-|TRBV25-1|TRBJ1-6
CASSGGHLNSPLHF
TGTGCCAGCAGTGGGGGACATCTTAATTCACCCCTCCACTTT
>-|-|TRBV30|TRBJ1-2
CAWKGQNYGYTF
TGTGCCTGGAAGGGGCAGAACTATGGCTACACCTTC
>-|-|TRBV7-9|TRBJ2-7
CASSLTGSGEQYF
TGTGCCAGCAGCTTAACGGGTTCGGGGGAGCAGTACTTC
>-|-|TRBV4-1|TRBJ1-1
CASSQDRGANTEAFF
TGCGCCAGCAGCCAAGATAGGGGGGCGAACACTGAAGCTTTCTTT